The 2 T cell receptor beta chains below come from one sample, sequenced in a study of T cell repertoires in cytomegalovirus infection. MiXCR, applied by TCRdb to the reads, yields one record per CDR3 protein. The sample lists more than 500,000 distinct CDR3 sequences; about 15% were seen once. Sequencing was carried out using CD8+ T cells from PBMCs. Every receptor here comes from a human donor in good health (CMV status not recorded). Some clones in this sample may be carry-over from other donors' samples.

J is TRBJ1-1 and V is TRBV6-6; TRBD1 is a possible D gene (5 bases). V gave up 0 bases and J gave up 0 bases, with 17 bases separating them. The CDR3 runs 18 residues. Per germline, CDR1 MNHNY and CDR2 SVGAGI (reference sequence). The CDR3, as DNA: TGTGCCAGCAGTTACTCGATTGCCGGGACGCATATGAACACTGAAGCTTTCTTT. Protein product: CASSYSIAGTHMNTEAFF.

This clonotype has just a few counts. V gene TRBV5-1 combines with J gene TRBJ1-2; 9 positions agree with TRBD1. The CDR3 is 15 amino acids. From germline, CDR1 is SGHRS and CDR2 YFSETQ. With V trimmed by 0 bases and J by 4 bases, 4 bases remained unmatched. The DNA for the CDR3 is TGCGCCAGCAGCTTGGAGGGACAGGGTGGCTATGGCTACACCTTC. It encodes CASSLEGQGGYGYTF.